The present T cell receptor beta chain was sequenced within a study of T cells in Graves' hyperthyroidism and ophthalmopathy. Each diagnosis was grounded in clinical symptoms, serum thyroxine and TRAb, thyroid ultrasound, and orbital computed tomography. As regards this clonotype: Its antigen is currently unknown.

General study results and limits: The authors' 13 V-J model separated ophthalmopathy from stable hyperthyroidism. Most thyroid-expanded clonotypes above 0.001 were also found in blood.

CDR1 and CDR2 (germline): MNHEY, SVGAGI. Unmatched junction bases numbered 7, after V lost 7 bases and J lost 6 bases. This CDR3 spans 14 amino acids. Amplified TCR beta CDR3 regions came from RNA transcripts. Using the HTBI primer set, a first-round RT-PCR was run on the TCR CDR3. TCRdb recomputed calls from the multiplex PCR reads with MiXCR, one row per CDR3 protein. The profile shows a few hundred thousand distinct CDR3 sequences, approximately 44% of them singletons. The sample was peripheral blood or thyroid tissue (not recorded which). The sequence came from a young woman with Graves' hyperthyroidism. V gene TRBV6-5 combines with J gene TRBJ2-2; 8 bases are shared with TRBD1. CDR3 DNA: TGTGCCAGCAACCAGGGGGCTATCGCCGGGGAGCTGTTTTTT. Its protein product is CASNQGAIAGELFF.